A single count supports the clone carrying this T cell receptor (beta chain). This specimen belongs to a study of T cell repertoires in cytomegalovirus infection. In TCRdb, the reads were re-called with MiXCR into one record per CDR3 protein. The repertoire holds 55,000 to 85,000 distinct CDR3 sequences, with 4% as singletons. CDR1 and CDR2 (germline): SGHTA, FQGNSA. The CDR3 loop spans 17 amino acids. V gave up 2 bases and J gave up 2 bases, with 13 bases separating them. The TCR was taken from a human donor in good health (CMV status not recorded). Some clones in this sample may be carry-over from other donors' samples. The V call is TRBV7-2, the J call TRBJ2-6; possible D gene TRBD1, 5 bases. Sequencing input: PBMCs. Here the CDR3 DNA reads TGTGCCAGCAGCTTATACAGGCCGGTACCTGGGGCCAACGTCCTGACTTTC. The encoded protein is CASSLYRPVPGANVLTF.